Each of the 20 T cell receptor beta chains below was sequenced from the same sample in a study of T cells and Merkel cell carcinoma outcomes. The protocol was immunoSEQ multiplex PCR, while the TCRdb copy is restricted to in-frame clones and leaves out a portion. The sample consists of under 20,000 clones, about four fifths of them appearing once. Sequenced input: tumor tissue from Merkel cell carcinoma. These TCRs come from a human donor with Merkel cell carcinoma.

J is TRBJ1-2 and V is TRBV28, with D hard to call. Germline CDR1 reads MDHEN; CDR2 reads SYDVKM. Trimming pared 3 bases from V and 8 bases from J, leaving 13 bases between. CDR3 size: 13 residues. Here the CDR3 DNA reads TGTGCCAGCAGTTTCGGCGGCCCGGGGGGCTACACCTTC. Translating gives CASSFGGPGGYTF.

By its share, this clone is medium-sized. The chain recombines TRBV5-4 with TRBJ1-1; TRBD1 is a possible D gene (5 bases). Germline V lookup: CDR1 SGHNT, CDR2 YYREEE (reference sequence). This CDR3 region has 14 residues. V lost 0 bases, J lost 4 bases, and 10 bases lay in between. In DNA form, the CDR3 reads TGTGCCAGCAGCTTGGAAGGCGGGACCACTGAAGCTTTCTTT. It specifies CASSLEGGTTEAFF. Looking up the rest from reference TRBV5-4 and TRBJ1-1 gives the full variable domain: ETGVTQSPTHLIKTRGQQVTLRCSSQSGHNTVSWYQQALGQGPQFIFQYYREEENGRGNFPPRFSGLQFPNYSSELNVNALELDDSALYLCASSLEGGTTEAFFGQGTRLTVV.

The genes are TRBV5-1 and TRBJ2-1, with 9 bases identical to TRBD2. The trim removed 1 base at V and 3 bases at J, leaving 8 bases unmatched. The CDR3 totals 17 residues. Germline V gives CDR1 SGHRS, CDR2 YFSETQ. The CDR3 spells CASSLTLSGGFYNEQFF. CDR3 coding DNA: TGCGCCAGCAGCTTGACCCTAAGCGGGGGGTTCTACAATGAGCAGTTCTTC. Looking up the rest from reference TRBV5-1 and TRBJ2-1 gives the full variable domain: KAGVTQTPRYLIKTRGQQVTLSCSPISGHRSVSWYQQTPGQGLQFLFEYFSETQRNKGNFPGRFSGRQFSNSRSEMNVSTLELGDSALYLCASSLTLSGGFYNEQFFGPGTRLTVL.

This CDR3 is CASSSTWRGAFF. The CDR3 bases are TGTGCCAGCAGCTCGACCTGGAGGGGAGCTTTCTTT. The chain recombines TRBV11-2 with TRBJ1-1; D perhaps matches TRBD1 (5 bases). The germline V gene encodes CDR1 SGHAT and CDR2 FQNNGV. Trimming pared 4 bases from V and 10 bases from J, leaving 13 bases between. CDR3 size: 12 residues.

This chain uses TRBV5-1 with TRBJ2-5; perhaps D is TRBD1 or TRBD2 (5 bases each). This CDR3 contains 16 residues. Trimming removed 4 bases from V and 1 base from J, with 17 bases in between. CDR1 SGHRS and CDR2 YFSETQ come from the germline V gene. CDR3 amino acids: CASSPGPGRSQETQYF. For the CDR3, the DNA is TGCGCCAGCAGCCCAGGTCCGGGACGATCCCAAGAGACCCAGTACTTC.

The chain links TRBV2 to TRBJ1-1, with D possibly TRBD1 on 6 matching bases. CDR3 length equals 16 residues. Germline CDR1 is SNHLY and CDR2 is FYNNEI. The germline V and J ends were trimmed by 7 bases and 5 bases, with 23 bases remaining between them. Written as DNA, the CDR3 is TGTGCCAGCACGGTGGGCAGGGGATTTGAGGGGACTGAAGCTTTCTTT. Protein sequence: CASTVGRGFEGTEAFF.

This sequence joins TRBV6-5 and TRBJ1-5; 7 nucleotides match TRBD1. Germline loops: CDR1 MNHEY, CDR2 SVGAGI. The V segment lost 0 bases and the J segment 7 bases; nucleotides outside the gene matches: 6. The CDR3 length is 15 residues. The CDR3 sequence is CASSYSSDRRQPQHF. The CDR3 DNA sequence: TGTGCCAGCAGTTACTCCTCGGACAGGAGGCAGCCCCAGCATTTT.

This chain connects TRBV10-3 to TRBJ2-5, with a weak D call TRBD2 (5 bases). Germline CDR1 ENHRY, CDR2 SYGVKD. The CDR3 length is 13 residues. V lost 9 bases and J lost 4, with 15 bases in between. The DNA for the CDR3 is TGTGCCATAGGACTGGAGAAGTCAGAGACCCAGTACTTC. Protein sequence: CAIGLEKSETQYF.

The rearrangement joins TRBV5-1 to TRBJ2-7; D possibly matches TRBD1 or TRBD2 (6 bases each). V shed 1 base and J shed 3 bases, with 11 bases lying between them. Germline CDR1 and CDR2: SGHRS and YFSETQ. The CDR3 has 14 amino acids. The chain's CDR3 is CASSLYGGSYEQYF. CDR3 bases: TGCGCCAGCAGCTTGTACGGGGGCAGCTACGAGCAGTACTTC.

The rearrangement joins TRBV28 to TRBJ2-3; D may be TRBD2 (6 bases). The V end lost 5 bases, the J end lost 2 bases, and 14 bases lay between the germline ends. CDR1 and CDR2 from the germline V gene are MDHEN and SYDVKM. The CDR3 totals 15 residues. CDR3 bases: TGTGCCAGCAGTCCTGGGTGGCGGGACACAGATACGCAGTATTTT. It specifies CASSPGWRDTDTQYF.

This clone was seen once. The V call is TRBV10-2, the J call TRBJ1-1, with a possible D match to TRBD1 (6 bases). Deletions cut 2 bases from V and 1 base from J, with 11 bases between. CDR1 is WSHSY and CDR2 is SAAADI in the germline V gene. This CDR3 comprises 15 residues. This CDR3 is CASSEPDRRNTEAFF. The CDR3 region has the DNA TGCGCCAGCAGTGAGCCGGACAGAAGGAACACTGAAGCTTTCTTT.

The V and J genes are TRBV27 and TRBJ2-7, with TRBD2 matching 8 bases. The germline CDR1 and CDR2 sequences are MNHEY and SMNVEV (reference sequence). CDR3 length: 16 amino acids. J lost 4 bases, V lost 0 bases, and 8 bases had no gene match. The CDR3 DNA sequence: TGTGCCAGCAGTTTATCACGGGGGGGGACCGAATACGAGCAGTACTTC. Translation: CASSLSRGGTEYEQYF.

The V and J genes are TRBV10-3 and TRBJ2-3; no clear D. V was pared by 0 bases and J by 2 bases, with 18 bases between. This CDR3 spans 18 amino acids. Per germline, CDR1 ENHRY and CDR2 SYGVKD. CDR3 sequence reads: CAISESWRTGIYTDTQYF. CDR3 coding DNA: TGTGCCATCAGTGAGTCATGGCGGACGGGTATTTACACAGATACGCAGTATTTT.

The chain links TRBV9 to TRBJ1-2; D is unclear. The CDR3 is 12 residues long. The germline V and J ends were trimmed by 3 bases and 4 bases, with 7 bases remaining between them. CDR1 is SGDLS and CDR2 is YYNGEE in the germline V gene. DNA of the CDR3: TGTGCCAGCAGCGGCGACTCCTATGGCTACACCTTC. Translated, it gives CASSGDSYGYTF.

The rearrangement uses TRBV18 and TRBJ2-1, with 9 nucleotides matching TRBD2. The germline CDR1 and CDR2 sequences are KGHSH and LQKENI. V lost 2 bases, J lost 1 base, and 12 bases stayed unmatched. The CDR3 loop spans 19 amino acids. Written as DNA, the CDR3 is TGTGCCAGCTCACCAGTTCTAGCGGGGACTTTATTTTCCTACAATGAGCAGTTCTTC. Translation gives CASSPVLAGTLFSYNEQFF.

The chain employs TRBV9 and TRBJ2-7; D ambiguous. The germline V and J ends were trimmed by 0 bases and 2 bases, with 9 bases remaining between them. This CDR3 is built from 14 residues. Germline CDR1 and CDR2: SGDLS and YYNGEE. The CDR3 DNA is TGTGCCAGCAGCGTAGAGGCCGACCCCTACGAGCAGTACTTC. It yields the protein CASSVEADPYEQYF.

As DNA, the CDR3 is TGTGCCAGCAGTTACCGGGGAAGAACTGAAGCTTTCTTT. Amino acids: CASSYRGRTEAFF. The rearrangement links TRBV6-5 to TRBJ1-1, with no clear D. Germline CDR1 MNHEY, CDR2 SVGAGI. CDR3 size: 13 residues. V was pared by 2 bases and J by 5 bases, with 9 bases between.

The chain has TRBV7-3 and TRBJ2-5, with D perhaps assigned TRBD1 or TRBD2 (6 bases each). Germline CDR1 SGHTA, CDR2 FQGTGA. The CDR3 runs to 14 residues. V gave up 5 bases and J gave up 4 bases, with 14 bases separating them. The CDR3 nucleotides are TGTGCCAGCAGCCCCCTAGGAGGGGGAGAGACCCAGTACTTC. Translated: CASSPLGGGETQYF.

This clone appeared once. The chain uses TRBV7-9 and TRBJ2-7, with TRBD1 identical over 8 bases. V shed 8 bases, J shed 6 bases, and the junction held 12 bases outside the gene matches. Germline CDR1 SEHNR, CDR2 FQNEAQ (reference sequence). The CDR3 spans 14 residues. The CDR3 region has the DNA TGTGCCAGCCTCGGGGGACAGGCCCTCGGCGAGCAGTACTTC. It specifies CASLGGQALGEQYF.

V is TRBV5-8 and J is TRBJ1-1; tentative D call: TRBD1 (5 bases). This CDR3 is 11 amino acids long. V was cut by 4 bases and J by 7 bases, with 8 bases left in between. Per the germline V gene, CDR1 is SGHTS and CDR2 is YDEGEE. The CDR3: CASSPTGEAFF. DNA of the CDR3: TGTGCCAGCAGCCCAACAGGTGAAGCTTTCTTT.